One T cell receptor beta chain is described in this entry. Both 60 Vbeta primers and 13 Jbeta primers went into the PCR. Clones were sequenced by immunoSEQ multiplex PCR, and TCRdb holds only the in-frame ones, with some missing. This table holds about 72,000 clones, roughly 82% found once. This record belongs to a study of cytomegalovirus exposure and HLA in healthy donors. Sequenced material: PBMCs. This sequence originates from a man aged 18 to 29 in good health and CMV-seronegative.

Here the CDR3 DNA reads TGCGCCAGCAGCTTAGGAAAGCAGCGGGCCGCTGAAGCTTTCTTT. It translates to CASSLGKQRAAEAFF. This sequence joins TRBV5-1 and TRBJ1-1; D not resolved. The CDR3 spans 15 residues. Germline lookup yields CDR1 SGHRS and CDR2 YFSETQ. The V and J ends lost 2 bases and 6 bases respectively, with 17 bases between them.